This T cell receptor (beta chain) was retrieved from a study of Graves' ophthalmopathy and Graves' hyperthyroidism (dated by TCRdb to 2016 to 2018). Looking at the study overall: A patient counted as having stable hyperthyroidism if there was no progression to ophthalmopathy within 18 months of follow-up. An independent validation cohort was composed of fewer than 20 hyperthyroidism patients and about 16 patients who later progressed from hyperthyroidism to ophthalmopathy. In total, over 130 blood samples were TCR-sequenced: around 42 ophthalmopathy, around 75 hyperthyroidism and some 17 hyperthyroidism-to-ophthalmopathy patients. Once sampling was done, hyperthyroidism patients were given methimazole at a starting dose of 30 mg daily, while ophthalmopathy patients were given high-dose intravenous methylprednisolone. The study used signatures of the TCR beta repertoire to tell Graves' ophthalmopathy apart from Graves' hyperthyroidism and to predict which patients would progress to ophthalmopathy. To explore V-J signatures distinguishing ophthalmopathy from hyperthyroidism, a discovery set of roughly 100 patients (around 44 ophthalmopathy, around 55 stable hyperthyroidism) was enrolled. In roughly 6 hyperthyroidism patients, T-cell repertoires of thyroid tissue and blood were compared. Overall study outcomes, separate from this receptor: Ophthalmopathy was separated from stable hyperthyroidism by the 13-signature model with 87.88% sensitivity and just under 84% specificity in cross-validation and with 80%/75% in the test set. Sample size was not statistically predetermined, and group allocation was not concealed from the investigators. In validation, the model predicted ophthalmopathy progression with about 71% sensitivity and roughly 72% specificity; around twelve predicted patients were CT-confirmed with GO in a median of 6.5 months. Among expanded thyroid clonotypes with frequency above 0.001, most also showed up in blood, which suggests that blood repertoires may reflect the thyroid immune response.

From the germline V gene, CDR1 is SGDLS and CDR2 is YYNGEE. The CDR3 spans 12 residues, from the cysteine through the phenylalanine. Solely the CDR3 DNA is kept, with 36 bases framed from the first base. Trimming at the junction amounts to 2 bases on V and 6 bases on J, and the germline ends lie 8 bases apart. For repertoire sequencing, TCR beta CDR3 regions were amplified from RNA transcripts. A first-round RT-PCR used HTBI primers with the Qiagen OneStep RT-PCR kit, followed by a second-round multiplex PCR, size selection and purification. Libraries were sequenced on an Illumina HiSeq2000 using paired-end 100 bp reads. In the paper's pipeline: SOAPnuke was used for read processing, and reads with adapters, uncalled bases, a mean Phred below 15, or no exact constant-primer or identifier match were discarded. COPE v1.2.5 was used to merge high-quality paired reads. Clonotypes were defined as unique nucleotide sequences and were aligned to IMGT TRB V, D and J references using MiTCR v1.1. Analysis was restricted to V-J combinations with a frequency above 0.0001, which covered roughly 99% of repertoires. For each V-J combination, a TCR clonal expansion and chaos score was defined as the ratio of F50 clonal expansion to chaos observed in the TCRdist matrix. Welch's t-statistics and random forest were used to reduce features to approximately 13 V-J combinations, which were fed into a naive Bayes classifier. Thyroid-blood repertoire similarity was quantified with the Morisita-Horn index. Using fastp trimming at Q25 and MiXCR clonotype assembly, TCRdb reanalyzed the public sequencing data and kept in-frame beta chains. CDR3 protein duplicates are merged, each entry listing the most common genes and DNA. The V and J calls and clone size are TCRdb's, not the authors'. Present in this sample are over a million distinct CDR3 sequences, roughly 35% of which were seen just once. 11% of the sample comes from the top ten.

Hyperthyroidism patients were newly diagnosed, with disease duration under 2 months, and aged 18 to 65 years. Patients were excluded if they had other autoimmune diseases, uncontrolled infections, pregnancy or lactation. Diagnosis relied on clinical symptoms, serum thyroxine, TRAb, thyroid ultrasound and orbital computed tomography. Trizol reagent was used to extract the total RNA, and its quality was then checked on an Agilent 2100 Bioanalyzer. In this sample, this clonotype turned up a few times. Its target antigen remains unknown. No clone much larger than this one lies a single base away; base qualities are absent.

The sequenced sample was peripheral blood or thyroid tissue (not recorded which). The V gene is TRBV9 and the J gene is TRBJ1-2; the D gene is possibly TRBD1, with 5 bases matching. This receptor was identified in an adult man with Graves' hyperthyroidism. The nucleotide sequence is TGTGCCAGCAGCGTGGGGGAGGATGGCTACACCTTC. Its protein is CASSVGEDGYTF.